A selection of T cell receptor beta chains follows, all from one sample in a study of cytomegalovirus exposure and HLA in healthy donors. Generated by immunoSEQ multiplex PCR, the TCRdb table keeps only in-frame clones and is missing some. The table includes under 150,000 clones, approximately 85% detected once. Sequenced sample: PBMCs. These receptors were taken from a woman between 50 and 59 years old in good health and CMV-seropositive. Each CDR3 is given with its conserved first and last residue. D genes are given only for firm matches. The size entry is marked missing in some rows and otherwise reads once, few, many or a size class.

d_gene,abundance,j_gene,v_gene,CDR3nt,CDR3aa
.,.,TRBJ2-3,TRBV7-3,TGTGCCAGCAGCTTAATCGTTACAGATACGCAGTATTTT,CASSLIVTDTQYF
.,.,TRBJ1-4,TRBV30,TGTGCCTGGAGCCTATCGGTCCTTAATGAAAAACTGTTTTTT,CAWSLSVLNEKLFF
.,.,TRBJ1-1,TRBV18,TGTGCCAGCTCCCCCATGGCAGGGGTCTTTGAAGCTTTCTTT,CASSPMAGVFEAFF
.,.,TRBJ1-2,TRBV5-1,TGCGCCAGCAGCTTGTCCCAGGCCATCCCGGCCTATGGCTACACCTTC,CASSLSQAIPAYGYTF
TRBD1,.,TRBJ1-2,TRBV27,TGTGCCAGCAGTCGAGGCAACAGGGGGACTGGCTACACCTTC,CASSRGNRGTGYTF
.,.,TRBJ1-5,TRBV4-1,TGCGCCAGCAGCCAAGAACTCAGGGGTAATCAGCCCCAGCATTTT,CASSQELRGNQPQHF
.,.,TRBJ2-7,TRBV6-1,TGTGCCAGCAGTACGCAACTAGCATCCTCCTACGAGCAGTACTTC,CASSTQLASSYEQYF
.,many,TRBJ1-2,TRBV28,TGTGCCAGCAGACTGGGACAATCCATCTATGGCTACACCTTC,CASRLGQSIYGYTF
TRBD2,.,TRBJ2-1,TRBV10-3,TGTGCCATCAGGACTAGCGAGGATGAGCAGTTCTTC,CAIRTSEDEQFF
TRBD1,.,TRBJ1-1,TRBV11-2,TGTGCCAGCAGCCCACGGAGGGGGCGGGTGGGGGCTTTCTTT,CASSPRRGRVGAFF
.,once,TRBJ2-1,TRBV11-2,TGTGCCAGCAGAAAACCGGGCCGGGGATACAATGAGCAGTTCTTC,CASRKPGRGYNEQFF
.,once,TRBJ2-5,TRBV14,TGTGCCAGCAGCCCCACTAAAGAGACCCAGTACTTC,CASSPTKETQYF
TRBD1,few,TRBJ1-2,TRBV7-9,TGTGCCAGCAGCTCCGGGACAGTCTATGGCTACACCTTC,CASSSGTVYGYTF